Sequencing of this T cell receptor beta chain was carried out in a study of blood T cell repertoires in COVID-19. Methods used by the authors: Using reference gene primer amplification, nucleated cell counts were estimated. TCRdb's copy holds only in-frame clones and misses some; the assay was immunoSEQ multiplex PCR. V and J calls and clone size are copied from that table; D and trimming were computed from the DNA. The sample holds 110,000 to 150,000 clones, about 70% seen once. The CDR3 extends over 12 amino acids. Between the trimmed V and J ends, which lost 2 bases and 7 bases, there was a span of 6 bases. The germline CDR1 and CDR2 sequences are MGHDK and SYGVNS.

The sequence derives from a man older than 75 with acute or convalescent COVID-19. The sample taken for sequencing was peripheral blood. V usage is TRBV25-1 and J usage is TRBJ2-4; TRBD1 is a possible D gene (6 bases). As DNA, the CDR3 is TGTGCCAGCAGTGAACAGGGGAACATTCAGTACTTC. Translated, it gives CASSEQGNIQYF. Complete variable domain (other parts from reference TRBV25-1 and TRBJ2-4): EADIYQTPRYLVIGTGKKITLECSQTMGHDKMYWYQQDPGMELHLIHYSYGVNSTEKGDLSSESTVSRIRTEHFPLTLESARPSHTSQYLCASSEQGNIQYFGAGTRLSVL.